This T cell receptor beta chain was sequenced in a study of control samples from healthy donors and cancer patients. Libraries were prepared by immunoSEQ multiplex PCR; TCRdb keeps only in-frame clonotypes and omits some of them. The data show roughly 400,000 clones, around 90% seen once. V lost 4 bases, J lost 6 bases, and 8 bases stayed unmatched. CDR1 and CDR2 (germline): SGHDN, FVKESK. The CDR3 is 15 residues long. The sequence derives from a man aged 40-49 years with head and neck cancer. The chain links TRBV14 to TRBJ1-1; 10 bases are shared with TRBD1. The material sequenced was PBMCs. The CDR3 sequence: CASSRLRDRGSEAFF. DNA of the CDR3: TGTGCCAGCAGCCGACTCCGGGACAGGGGATCTGAAGCTTTCTTT. Together with reference TRBV14 and TRBJ1-1, the CDR3 gives the full variable domain: EAGVTQFPSHSVIEKGQTVTLRCDPISGHDNLYWYRRVMGKEIKFLLHFVKESKQDESGMPNNRFLAERTGGTYSTLKVQPAELEDSGVYFCASSRLRDRGSEAFFGQGTRLTVV.